This T cell receptor (beta chain) was documented in a study of cytomegalovirus exposure and HLA in healthy donors. Broader study findings: According to a later analysis, donors in an Asian-associated ancestry cluster reportedly had fewer N-insertions than the approximately 620-donor mean.

Trimming removed 6 bases from V and 3 bases from J, with 9 bases in between. CDR1 LNHDA and CDR2 SQIVND come from the germline V gene (reference sequence). The CDR3 has 13 residues. The PCR contained 60 Vbeta and 13 Jbeta primers. Sequencing used immunoSEQ multiplex PCR; TCRdb keeps in-frame clones, though not all of them. This table has 150,000 to 200,000 clones, more than 70% appearing once. This clone was seen once. Its antigen is undetermined. The V gene is TRBV19, the J gene TRBJ1-5; D not resolved. Input material: PBMCs. The clonotype originates from a woman in her 40s in good health and CMV-seropositive. Here the CDR3 reads CASSSQANQPQHF. The CDR3 bases are TGTGCCAGTAGCAGTCAGGCCAATCAGCCCCAGCATTTT.